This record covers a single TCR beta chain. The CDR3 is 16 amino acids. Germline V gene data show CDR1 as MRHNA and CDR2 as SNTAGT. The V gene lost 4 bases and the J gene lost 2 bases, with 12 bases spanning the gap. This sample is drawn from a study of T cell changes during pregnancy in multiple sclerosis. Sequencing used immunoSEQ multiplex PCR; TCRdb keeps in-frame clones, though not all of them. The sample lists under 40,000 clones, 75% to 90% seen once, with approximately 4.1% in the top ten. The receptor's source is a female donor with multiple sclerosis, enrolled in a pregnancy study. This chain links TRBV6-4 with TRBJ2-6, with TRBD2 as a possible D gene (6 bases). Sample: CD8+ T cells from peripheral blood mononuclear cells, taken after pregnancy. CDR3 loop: CASSAFREAGANVLTF. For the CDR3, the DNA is TGTGCCAGCAGTGCCTTCAGGGAGGCTGGGGCCAACGTCCTGACTTTC.